This T cell receptor (beta chain) is from a study of blood T cell repertoires in COVID-19. Study-level information: COVID-19 samples from acute and convalescent phases originated in the United States, Italy and Spain. PBMCs, B-cell-depleted T cells, or T cells were the source of the cDNA or gDNA that made up the material.

In the authors' workflow: Reference gene primer amplification yielded estimated nucleated cell counts. The protocol was immunoSEQ multiplex PCR, while the TCRdb copy is restricted to in-frame clones and leaves out a portion. V and J calls and clone size are those listed in that table; D and trimming were worked out from the DNA. Seen here are roughly 670,000 clones, over 80% observed once, and the top ten hold more than 0.25%. J lost 9 bases, V lost 1 base, and 0 bases had no gene match. The CDR3 has 12 residues. Germline CDR1 and CDR2: LNHNV and YYDKDF (reference sequence). Sequencing was done on a sample of peripheral blood. The chain recombines TRBV15 with TRBJ2-1, with 7 bases matching TRBD2. This sequence originates from a woman aged 18-29 years with acute or convalescent COVID-19. The CDR3 spells CATSRAGGEQFF. The DNA of the CDR3 is TGTGCCACCAGCAGAGCGGGAGGTGAGCAGTTCTTC.